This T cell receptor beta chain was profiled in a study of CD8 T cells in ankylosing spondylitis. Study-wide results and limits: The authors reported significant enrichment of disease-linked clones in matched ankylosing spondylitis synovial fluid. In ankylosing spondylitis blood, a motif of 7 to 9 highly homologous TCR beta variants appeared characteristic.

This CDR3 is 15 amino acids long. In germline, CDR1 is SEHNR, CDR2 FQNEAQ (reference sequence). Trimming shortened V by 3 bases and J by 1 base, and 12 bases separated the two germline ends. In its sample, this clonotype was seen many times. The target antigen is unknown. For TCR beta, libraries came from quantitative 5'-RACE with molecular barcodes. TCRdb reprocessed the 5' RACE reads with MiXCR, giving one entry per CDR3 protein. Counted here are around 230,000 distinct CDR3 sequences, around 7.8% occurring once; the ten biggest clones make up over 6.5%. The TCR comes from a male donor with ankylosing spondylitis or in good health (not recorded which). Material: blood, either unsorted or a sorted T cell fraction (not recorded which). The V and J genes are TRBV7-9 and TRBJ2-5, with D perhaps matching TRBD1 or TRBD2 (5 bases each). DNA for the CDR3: TGTGCCAGCAGCTTTCCCCCGGGGCGCCAAGAGACCCAGTACTTC. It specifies CASSFPPGRQETQYF.